This paragraph covers one TCR beta chain sequence. This clone showed up just once. Its binding antigen is unknown. No much larger clonotype is one base removed from it; base qualities were not supplied. From cysteine to phenylalanine, the CDR3 is 14 amino acids long. Of all the DNA, just the CDR3 is kept, 42 bases in frame from base 1. CDR1 SEHNR and CDR2 FQNEAQ are derived from the germline V gene (reference sequence). The V end loses 3 bases and the J end loses 2 bases, and a stretch of 10 bases separates them. Collaborating institutions collected whole blood in K2EDTA tubes following their own protocols. For TCRbeta analysis, collaborators shipped samples in one of three forms: frozen whole blood, isolated PBMCs, or DNA extracted from either of those sample types. This sample stems from a study of blood T cell repertoires in COVID-19 (dated by TCRdb to 2018 to 2020). With regard to the full study: The collaborator samples originated in the United States, Italy and Spain and spanned the acute and convalescent phases of COVID-19. The material from the prospective study consisted of cDNA or gDNA derived from T cells, B-cell-depleted T cells, or PBMCs. The dataset comprised deeply sampled blood TCRbeta repertoires from subjects exposed to, actively infected with, or recovered from COVID-19. The repertoires were released in a freely available public database meant as a resource for research on the immune response to SARS-CoV-2. The samples were drawn from two sources: the first 160 participants of the ongoing ImmuneRACE study, and 1,254 subjects contributed by 6 global collaborators. Sample metadata almost always included a de-identified subject ID, COVID-19 status, age in years and sex. Where HLA class I and class II types were available, the types were taken from metadata supplied by the sample provider, not from assay-based typing. Study-level results and caveats: Clinical and demographic metadata were provided uncurated, with the amount varying by source and participant.

TCRbeta CDR3 regions were amplified from genomic DNA by means of the immunoSEQ Assay, a bias-controlled multiplex PCR. In the paper's pipeline: Nucleated cell counts per sample were estimated from amplification of reference gene primers within the assay. To quantify the absolute abundance of each unique TCRbeta CDR3 rearrangement, sequence reads were collapsed and filtered. For each sample, productive Simpson clonality was calculated by taking the square root of Simpson's diversity index across productive rearrangements. TCRdb holds this immuneACCESS table with in-frame rearrangements only. Some clones are missing; in checked studies, unresolved V genes explain under half, and the rest has no known cause. Clone size and V and J calls were adopted from that table, with D and trimming inferred from the DNA. The table for this sample lists approximately 100,000 clones; around 90% of them were counted only once. The ten most abundant clones make up roughly 17% of the sample.

Material for sequencing was peripheral blood. The rearranged chain carries TRBV7-9 and TRBJ1-1; TRBD1 is perhaps the D gene, given 6 matching bases. This sequence was found in a man aged 45-65 years with acute or convalescent COVID-19. The sequenced DNA is TGTGCCAGCAGCTTGGGGGCAGTCAACACTGAAGCTTTCTTT. This is translated as CASSLGAVNTEAFF.